This TCR beta chain was identified during a study of CD8+CD57+ T cells in acquired aplastic anemia. For the study at large: The mean DNA yield obtained from sorted CD4+ and CD8+ cells came to roughly 3 ug. Whole-study results and caveats: A set of twenty-nine CD8+ CDR3 sequences was shared between patients and controls, and these sequences appeared highly expressed in patients.

With respect to this clonotype: Its antigen is undetermined.

The CDR3 has 17 residues. The trim removed 1 base at V and 3 bases at J, leaving 10 bases unmatched. Per the germline V gene, CDR1 is SEHNR and CDR2 is FQNEAQ (reference sequence). Genomic DNA served as template for TCR beta VDJ and CDR3 profiling. One entry per CDR3 protein, called by TCRdb with MiXCR from the reads. This table has roughly 290,000 distinct CDR3 sequences, approximately 57% appearing once. The authors sequenced patients whose flow cytometry had shown CD8+CD57+ cell expansion. Severe acquired aplastic anemia was present in all patients. Prior therapy had not been administered to any patient at the time of blood sampling.

The sequence came from a human donor with aplastic anemia. J is TRBJ2-3 and V is TRBV7-9; TRBD1 agrees at 7 bases. Sequencing used sorted CD4+, CD8+, or CD8+CD57+ T cells (not recorded which) from PBMCs. This CDR3 reads CASSLDQMTGRTDTQYF. CDR3 DNA sequence: TGTGCCAGCAGCTTAGACCAAATGACAGGGCGAACAGATACGCAGTATTTT.